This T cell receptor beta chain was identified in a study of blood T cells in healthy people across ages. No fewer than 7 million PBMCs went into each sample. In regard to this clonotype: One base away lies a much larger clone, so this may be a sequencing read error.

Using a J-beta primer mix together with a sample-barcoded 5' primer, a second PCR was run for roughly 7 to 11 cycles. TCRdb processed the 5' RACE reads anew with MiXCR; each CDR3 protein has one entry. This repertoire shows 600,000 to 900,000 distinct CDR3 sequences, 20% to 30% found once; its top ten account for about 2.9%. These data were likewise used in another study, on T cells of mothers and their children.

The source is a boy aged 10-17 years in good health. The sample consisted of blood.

CDR3 region: CTSSEGGWSYNEQFF. For the CDR3, the DNA is TGCACCAGCAGTGAGGGTGGGTGGAGCTACAATGAGCAGTTCTTC. The V gene is TRBV10-2, the J gene TRBJ2-1; TRBD2 is a possible D gene (5 bases). This CDR3 has 15 residues. Germline CDR1 and CDR2: WSHSY and SAAADI.